Presented here are 6 T cell receptor beta chains from one specimen sequenced in a study of shared clonotypes between healthy human individuals. CD45RO-negative CD8 cells positively selected for CCR7 made up the naive population, which excluded terminally differentiated effector memory CD45RA+ cells. Measured with immunoSEQ multiplex PCR; TCRdb has only the in-frame clones, and not every one. In the table there are 650,000 to 800,000 clones, 92% of which are singletons. The sequenced sample was naive CD8+ T cells sorted from blood. Source of these receptors: a man under 40 in good health.

This clone appeared once. Other DNA sequences of this sample code for an identical CDR3. The rearrangement uses TRBV27 and TRBJ2-1; D unclear. The germline CDR1 and CDR2 sequences are MNHEY and SMNVEV (reference sequence). There are 13 residues in the CDR3. Between the trimmed V and J ends, which lost 3 bases and 4 bases, there was a span of 7 bases. The CDR3 nucleotides are TGTGCCAGCAGTTTGATCGGATACAATGAGCAGTTCTTC. Translation gives CASSLIGYNEQFF.

A remark on this clone: A read error may be the cause here, since a much bigger clone is one base away. The J gene is TRBJ2-7, the V gene TRBV14; 14 bases match TRBD2. Germline V gene sequence: CDR1 SGHDN, CDR2 FVKESK. V dropped 4 bases and J dropped 3; count of bases not matched to a gene: 2. The CDR3 spans 15 residues. CDR3 loop: CASSLGLAGGYEQYF. In DNA form, the CDR3 reads TGTGCCAGCAGCCTAGGACTAGCGGGAGGCTACGAGCAGTACTTC.

The chain joins TRBV9 to TRBJ2-7; TRBD1 matches at 9 bases. The CDR3 totals 16 residues. After removal of 3 bases from V and 5 bases from J, the junction contained 12 bases not matched to a gene. CDR1 is SGDLS, CDR2 YYNGEE, per germline. The CDR3 DNA is TGTGCCAGCAGCGCGGGATGGGACAGGGAATTGCACGAGCAGTACTTC. Encoded protein: CASSAGWDRELHEQYF.

This chain connects TRBV7-3 to TRBJ2-1; D may be TRBD1 (5 bases). The CDR3 has 13 residues. With 3 bases removed from V and 8 bases from J, the gap between germline ends came to 11 bases. Germline V gene lookup returns CDR1 SGHTA and CDR2 FQGTGA. The chain's CDR3 is CASSLGLGDEQFF. The DNA for the CDR3 is TGTGCCAGCAGCTTGGGGCTGGGTGATGAGCAGTTCTTC.

For the CDR3, the DNA is TGTGCCAGCACCCAAAACCCCGACGGAAACTATGGCTACACCTTC. This encodes CASTQNPDGNYGYTF. The chain recombines TRBV7-9 with TRBJ1-2; D uncertain. The CDR3 sequence is 15 residues long. Germline assignment: CDR1 SEHNR and CDR2 FQNEAQ (reference sequence). V was trimmed by 7 bases and J by 2 bases, leaving 17 bases between them.

The gene calls are TRBV6-4 and TRBJ2-3, with D perhaps matching TRBD2 (7 bases). The germline CDR1 and CDR2 sequences are MRHNA and SNTAGT. This CDR3 is 15 amino acids long. Trimming stripped 4 bases from V and 3 bases from J, with 14 bases between. The CDR3 region has the DNA TGTGCCAGCAGTGCAAGGGGGGGCCTGACAGATACGCAGTATTTT. This encodes CASSARGGLTDTQYF.